These 10 T cell receptor beta chains share one sample of origin, sequenced in a study of radiation and T cells in renal cell carcinoma. Specified time point: blood 2 weeks post-SBRT. Described treatment: 15 Gy SBRT to primary tumor, nephrectomy 4 weeks later. Measured with immunoSEQ multiplex PCR; TCRdb has only the in-frame clones, and not every one. The sample carries over 55,000 clones, roughly four fifths recorded once. Specimen: blood, collected from a patient whose treatment included radiotherapy and nephrectomy. The receptors come from a man aged 55 to 69 with renal cell carcinoma.

This clone was observed once. One junction end does not reproduce the germline sequence, and a read error may be involved. DNA for the CDR3: TGTGCCAGCAGCTTCCAACTGACTGACTACGGCTACACCTTC. Amino acids: CASSFQLTDYGYTF. J is TRBJ1-2 and V is TRBV7-2, with D hard to call. The CDR3 extends over 14 amino acids. In germline, CDR1 is SGHTA, CDR2 FQGNSA.

This chain joins TRBV6-1 and TRBJ2-1, with D perhaps given as TRBD1 or TRBD2 (5 bases each). Germline CDR1 and CDR2: MNHNS and SASEGT. The CDR3 runs 15 residues. Between the trimmed V and J ends, which lost 8 bases and 0 bases, there was a span of 14 bases. This CDR3 reads CASRSGRISYNEQFF. In nucleotides, the CDR3 is TGTGCCAGCCGCTCGGGACGCATCTCCTACAATGAGCAGTTCTTC.

CDR3 coding DNA: TGTGCCAGCAGCGCTTCAGGGGCTGGAAACACCATATATTTT. Translating gives CASSASGAGNTIYF. The chain employs TRBV9 and TRBJ1-3, with D possibly matching TRBD1 (6 bases). Germline V CDR1 and CDR2: SGDLS, YYNGEE. The CDR3 is made up of 14 amino acids. With 3 bases removed from V and 2 bases from J, the gap between germline ends came to 9 bases.

This chain uses TRBV5-6 with TRBJ1-1; 7 nucleotides align to TRBD1. The CDR3 contains 15 residues. Germline V gives CDR1 SGHDT, CDR2 YYEEEE. The V and J ends lost 6 bases and 0 bases, in that order; junction bases with no gene match: 8. CDR3 amino acids: CASTPGRGVNTEAFF. CDR3 coding DNA: TGTGCCAGCACCCCGGGCAGGGGGGTGAACACTGAAGCTTTCTTT.

The chain joins TRBV30 to TRBJ1-5; D remains ambiguous. Per the germline V gene, CDR1 is GTSNPN and CDR2 is SVGIG (reference sequence). The CDR3 length is 21 residues. The V gene lost 2 bases and the J gene lost 0 bases, with 29 bases spanning the gap. The CDR3 reads CAWSPTPGAGTSLYSNQPQHF. The CDR3 bases are TGTGCCTGGAGTCCTACCCCCGGTGCAGGAACAAGTCTATATAGCAATCAGCCCCAGCATTTT.

This chain connects TRBV5-4 to TRBJ2-1; tentatively, D is TRBD2 (5 bases). Trimming took off 0 bases at V and 6 bases at J, with 10 bases between the two ends. The CDR3 covers 14 residues. CDR1 SGHNT and CDR2 YYREEE come from the germline V gene (reference sequence). CDR3 region: CASSLGLASNEQFF. In DNA form, the CDR3 reads TGTGCCAGCAGCTTGGGTCTAGCTAGCAATGAGCAGTTCTTC.

The chain combines TRBV10-1 with TRBJ2-5, with D possibly being TRBD2 (5 bases). Germline-derived CDR1 and CDR2 are WNHNN and SYGVQD (reference sequence). This CDR3 region has 14 residues. V lost 6 bases and J 5 bases, leaving 16 bases between the germline ends. The CDR3 sequence: CASSQGLREETQYF. Written as DNA, the CDR3 is TGCGCCAGCAGCCAAGGACTTCGTGAGGAGACCCAGTACTTC.

This chain connects TRBV18 to TRBJ2-3; possibly TRBD2 for D (5 bases). The CDR3 extends over 16 amino acids. Germline CDR1 KGHSH, CDR2 LQKENI. V shed 3 bases and J shed 2 bases, with 15 bases lying between them. The CDR3 loop reads CASSPLLSEPTDTQYF. The CDR3 DNA is TGTGCCAGCTCACCCTTACTTAGCGAGCCCACAGATACGCAGTATTTT.

The chain employs TRBV7-9 and TRBJ1-1, with 7 positions matching TRBD1. The J segment lost 4 bases and the V segment lost 2 bases, leaving 4 bases of the junction unmatched. The CDR3 runs 14 residues. CDR1 and CDR2 from the germline V gene are SEHNR and FQNEAQ (reference sequence). In DNA form, the CDR3 reads TGTGCCAGCAGCTTAAACGCAGGGGGCACTGAAGCTTTCTTT. It translates to CASSLNAGGTEAFF. The entire variable domain, with the rest obtained from reference TRBV7-9 and TRBJ1-1, is as follows: DTGVSQNPRHKITKRGQNVTFRCDPISEHNRLYWYRQTLGQGPEFLTYFQNEAQLEKSRLLSDRFSAERPKGSFSTLEIQRTEQGDSAMYLCASSLNAGGTEAFFGQGTRLTVV.

This chain links TRBV27 with TRBJ2-7; no definite D call. The CDR3 has 14 residues. Trimming took 7 bases from V and 4 from J, leaving 17 bases between them. Looked up from germline, CDR1 is MNHEY and CDR2 is SMNVEV (reference sequence). The CDR3 sequence: CASTHRAGGYEQYF. The DNA of the CDR3 is TGTGCCAGCACCCATCGGGCAGGCGGATACGAGCAGTACTTC.